This TCR beta chain was identified in a study of cytomegalovirus exposure and HLA in healthy donors. Study results and limitations: V- and J-gene trimming of TCR beta was linked (in a later analysis) to a missense DCLRE1C variant. Reportedly, fewer N-insertions than the approximately 700-donor mean appeared in an Asian-associated ancestry cluster in a later analysis. Earlier results showed most TCR beta V segments being productive about 90% or about 30% of the time.

A word on this clone: Its antigen is undetermined. Other DNA sequences in the same sample also yield this CDR3.

Researchers ran the PCR with 60 Vbeta and 13 Jbeta primers. TCRdb's copy holds only in-frame clones and misses some; the assay was immunoSEQ multiplex PCR. The repertoire holds 75,000 to 100,000 clones, with around 60% as singletons. The CDR3 runs 16 residues. Per germline, CDR1 MNHNS and CDR2 SASEGT. Trimming cost V 1 base and J 4 bases, with 17 bases left between them. The sample consisted of PBMCs. J is TRBJ2-7 and V is TRBV6-1, with a possible D match to TRBD2 (7 bases). This receptor was identified in a man in his 60s in good health and CMV-seronegative. CDR3 amino acids: CASSEETGKGGYEQYF. The DNA for the CDR3 is TGTGCCAGCAGTGAAGAAACTGGCAAGGGGGGGTACGAGCAGTACTTC.